The 17 T cell receptor beta chains in this list originate from one sample, sequenced in a study of cytomegalovirus exposure and HLA in healthy donors. In the PCR, 60 Vbeta and 13 Jbeta primers were used. Sequencing was performed with immunoSEQ multiplex PCR; in TCRdb, only in-frame clones are kept and a portion is missing. This sample has about 120,000 clones; around 80% occur once, and the top ten carry about 3%. The sample was PBMCs. These receptors came from a woman in her 40s in good health and CMV-seropositive.

The chain joins TRBV5-1 to TRBJ2-3; 8 positions agree with TRBD2. V lost 4 bases to trimming and J lost 4 bases; unmatched junction nucleotides: 11. Germline V gene data show CDR1 as SGHRS and CDR2 as YFSETQ. The CDR3 is 16 amino acids. DNA of the CDR3: TGCGCCAGCAGCCCCCCGGCTAGCGGGCGCGCAGATACGCAGTATTTT. Protein product: CASSPPASGRADTQYF.

This clone was found once. CDR3 loop: CASSYSVGTSVYTQYF. Here the CDR3 DNA reads TGTGCCAGCAGTTACTCCGTTGGGACTAGCGTCTATACGCAGTATTTT. The V and J genes are TRBV6-5 and TRBJ2-3; 10 bases fit TRBD2. This CDR3 is built from 16 residues. CDR1 and CDR2 from the germline V gene are MNHEY and SVGAGI. After removal of 0 bases from V and 7 bases from J, the junction contained 7 bases not matched to a gene.

The sample holds a few counts of this clone. The V call is TRBV2, the J call TRBJ2-2, with 9 bases lining up with TRBD1. Germline CDR1 reads SNHLY; CDR2 reads FYNNEI. The V and J ends lost 6 bases and 4 bases, in that order; junction bases with no gene match: 6. This CDR3 region has 15 residues. The CDR3 nucleotides are TGTGCCAGCAGCAGTGGGACAGGGAGCACCGGGGAGCTGTTTTTT. Its translation is CASSSGTGSTGELFF. The full variable domain, completed using reference TRBV2 and TRBJ2-2, is EPEVTQTPSHQVTQMGQEVILRCVPISNHLYFYWYRQILGQKVEFLVSFYNNEISEKSEIFDDQFSVERPDGSNFTLKIRSTKLEDSAMYFCASSSGTGSTGELFFGEGSRLTVL.

The chain is built from TRBV7-9 and TRBJ2-1, with 9 bases lining up with TRBD2. The CDR3 covers 16 residues. Per the germline V gene, CDR1 is SEHNR and CDR2 is FQNEAQ (reference sequence). J lost 10 bases, V lost 1 base, and 11 bases had no gene match. Here the CDR3 DNA reads TGTGCCAGCAGCTTAGTTGTTGGAGCGGGAGGCTGGGAGCAGTTCTTC. Translating gives CASSLVVGAGGWEQFF.

V and J are TRBV19 and TRBJ2-7, with TRBD1 identical over 8 bases. The junction had 15 bases not matched to a gene; V was cut back by 6 bases and J by 2 bases. Germline CDR1 reads LNHDA; CDR2 reads SQIVND (reference sequence). The CDR3 contains 17 residues. The CDR3 DNA follows: TGTGCCAGTAGATCGCAGGGGACAGGCCCAGGTGCCTACGAGCAGTACTTC. The encoded protein is CASRSQGTGPGAYEQYF.

The chain joins TRBV6-1 to TRBJ1-2; possible D gene TRBD1, 6 bases. V lost 0 bases to trimming and J lost 3 bases, with 11 bases between them. The CDR3 is made up of 15 amino acids. Germline CDR1 is MNHNS and CDR2 is SASEGT. The DNA for the CDR3 is TGTGCCAGCAGTGAAGCTCCTTGGGGGCACTATGGCTACACCTTC. It yields the protein CASSEAPWGHYGYTF.

V is TRBV5-4 and J is TRBJ1-1; 8 bases are shared with TRBD1. From germline, CDR1 is SGHNT and CDR2 YYREEE (reference sequence). The CDR3 has 17 residues. V was clipped by 3 bases and J by 0 bases; unmatched bases: 10. CDR3 sequence reads: CASSSRIQGGMNTEAFF. In DNA form, the CDR3 reads TGTGCCAGCAGCTCGCGGATACAGGGGGGTATGAACACTGAAGCTTTCTTT.

The chain is built from TRBV12-1 and TRBJ2-3; the DNA was not compared with TRBD2, the D call given in the table. TRBV12-1 is designated a pseudogene. There are 13 residues in the CDR3. The CDR3 DNA is TGTGCCAGCAGCGGGTGGGAGACAGATACGCAGTATTTT. This translates into CASSGWETDTQYF.

The CDR3 region is CAWSSGQPGNTIYF. The DNA of the CDR3 is TGTGCCTGGAGTTCAGGACAGCCTGGAAACACCATATATTTT. The chain couples TRBV30 to TRBJ1-3; tentative D call: TRBD1 (6 bases). CDR1 and CDR2 from the germline V gene are GTSNPN and SVGIG (reference sequence). This CDR3 spans 14 amino acids. With 2 bases removed from V and 2 bases from J, the gap between germline ends came to 10 bases. Together with reference TRBV30 and TRBJ1-3, the CDR3 gives the full variable domain: SQTIHQWPATLVQPVGSPLSLECTVEGTSNPNLYWYRQAAGRGLQLLFYSVGIGQISSEVPQNLSASRPQDRQFILSSKKLLLSDSGFYLCAWSSGQPGNTIYFGEGSWLTVV.

This clone was counted only a few times. The chain joins TRBV5-1 to TRBJ1-4; 9 bases are a match to TRBD1. CDR3 length equals 14 residues. Germline values: CDR1 SGHRS, CDR2 YFSETQ. Losses at the gene ends were 3 bases for V and 6 bases for J; bases not matched to a gene: 3. CDR3 nucleotides: TGCGCCAGCAGCTCGACAGGGGGTGATGAAAAACTGTTTTTT. Amino acid sequence: CASSSTGGDEKLFF.

This clone was counted a few times. This chain joins TRBV9 and TRBJ2-2; D might be TRBD2 (6 bases). The CDR3 has 13 amino acids. V lost 3 bases to trimming and J lost 4 bases, with 7 bases between them. Per germline, CDR1 SGDLS and CDR2 YYNGEE. The CDR3: CASSERATGELFF. DNA of the CDR3: TGTGCCAGCAGCGAGCGGGCCACCGGGGAGCTGTTTTTT.

The V and J genes are TRBV19 and TRBJ1-5; possible D gene TRBD1, 6 bases. This CDR3 has 15 amino acids. Trimming removed 4 bases at V and 9 bases at J, with 19 bases between. In germline, CDR1 is LNHDA, CDR2 SQIVND (reference sequence). In DNA, the CDR3 is TGTGCCAGTAGTACAGGAACCAGGGGTGGTAGGCCCCAGCATTTT. Translated: CASSTGTRGGRPQHF.

The V call is TRBV4-1, the J call TRBJ2-5, with a possible D match to TRBD1 (6 bases). This CDR3 contains 14 residues. From germline, CDR1 is MGHRA and CDR2 YSYEKL. V was cut by 3 bases and J by 4 bases, with 12 bases left in between. The CDR3 DNA follows: TGCGCCAGCAGCCACTTACAGGGTGGAGAGACCCAGTACTTC. As protein: CASSHLQGGETQYF.

The table lists this clone with a count of one. The chain recombines TRBV14 with TRBJ2-1; tentative D call: TRBD2 (7 bases). Trimming removed 1 base at V and 4 bases at J, with 17 bases between. This CDR3 spans 17 amino acids. Germline V gives CDR1 SGHDN, CDR2 FVKESK. The CDR3 DNA reads TGTGCCAGCAGCCAAGCATTCCGGGGGGCTGGTTACAATGAGCAGTTCTTC. It is translated as CASSQAFRGAGYNEQFF. The whole variable domain, remainder taken from reference TRBV14 and TRBJ2-1, is EAGVTQFPSHSVIEKGQTVTLRCDPISGHDNLYWYRRVMGKEIKFLLHFVKESKQDESGMPNNRFLAERTGGTYSTLKVQPAELEDSGVYFCASSQAFRGAGYNEQFFGPGTRLTVL.

The chain has TRBV5-1 and TRBJ2-1; D might be TRBD2 (6 bases). Deletions cut 4 bases from V and 9 bases from J, with 23 bases between. Germline CDR1 reads SGHRS; CDR2 reads YFSETQ. This CDR3 is 16 amino acids long. The CDR3 bases are TGCGCCAGCAGCCTTGGAGGGGTTAGCCCCCTGGTTGAGCAGTTCTTC. Protein: CASSLGGVSPLVEQFF.

The chain links TRBV30 to TRBJ1-2; D unclear. The CDR3 spans 13 residues. Germline V CDR1 and CDR2: GTSNPN, SVGIG (reference sequence). Trimming took 4 bases from V and 1 from J, leaving 10 bases between them. Here the CDR3 reads CAWNKVDNYGYTF. In nucleotides, the CDR3 is TGTGCCTGGAACAAAGTCGATAACTATGGCTACACCTTC.

The chain links TRBV19 to TRBJ1-5; D uncertain. CDR1 and CDR2 from the germline V gene are LNHDA and SQIVND (reference sequence). The CDR3 is 17 amino acids. V was pared by 7 bases and J by 1 base, with 20 bases between. The CDR3 reads CASTPSGISVSNQPQHF. CDR3 nucleotide sequence: TGTGCCAGTACCCCGTCCGGGATTTCGGTGAGCAATCAGCCCCAGCATTTT. Filled out from reference TRBV19 and TRBJ1-5, the complete variable domain reads DGGITQSPKYLFRKEGQNVTLSCEQNLNHDAMYWYRQDPGQGLRLIYYSQIVNDFQKGDIAEGYSVSREKKESFPLTVTSAQKNPTAFYLCASTPSGISVSNQPQHFGDGTRLSIL.